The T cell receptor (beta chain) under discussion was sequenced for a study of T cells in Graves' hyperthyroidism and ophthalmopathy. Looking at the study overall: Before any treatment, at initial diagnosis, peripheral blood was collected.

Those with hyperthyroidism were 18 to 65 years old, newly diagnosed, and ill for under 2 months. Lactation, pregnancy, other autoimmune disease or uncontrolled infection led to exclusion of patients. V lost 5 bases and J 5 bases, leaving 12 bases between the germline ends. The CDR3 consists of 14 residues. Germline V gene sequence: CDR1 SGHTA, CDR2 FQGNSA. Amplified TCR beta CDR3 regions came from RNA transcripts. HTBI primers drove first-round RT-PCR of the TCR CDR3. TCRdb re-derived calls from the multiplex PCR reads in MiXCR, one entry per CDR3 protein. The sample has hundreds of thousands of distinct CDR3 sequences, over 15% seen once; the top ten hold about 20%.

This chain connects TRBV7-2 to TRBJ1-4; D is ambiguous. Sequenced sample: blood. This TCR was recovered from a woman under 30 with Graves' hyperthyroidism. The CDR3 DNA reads TGTGCCAGCAGCCGAGACGGATCCAATGAAAAACTGTTTTTT. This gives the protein CASSRDGSNEKLFF.